These 5 T cell receptor beta chains were sequenced from one sample in a study of T cells expressing NK-cell markers. TCRdb reprocessed the 5' RACE reads and keeps a single row for each CDR3 protein, giving no DNA. The sample totals more than 400,000 distinct CDR3 sequences. The source material was blood T cells: a sorted CD56 or NKG2C T cell subset, CD4+ or CD8+ T cells, or bulk PBMC T cells (not recorded which). These receptors were collected from a woman aged 18 to 75 in good health.

This CDR3 is CARGGRGTEAFF. The V call is TRBV21-1, the J call TRBJ1-1; checking the TCRdb D call of TRBD1 is not possible without DNA. TRBV21-1 is tagged as a pseudogene. CDR3 length: 12 amino acids.

CDR3: CSADREFGNEQFF. V is TRBV29-1 and J is TRBJ2-1; the D gene TCRdb calls, TRBD1, cannot be checked with no DNA. There are 13 residues in the CDR3. CDR1 is SQVTM, CDR2 ANQGSEA, per germline.

The chain recombines TRBV5-4 with TRBJ2-3; TCRdb indicates TRBD1, and absent DNA this call remains unverified. The germline gives CDR1 SGHNT, CDR2 YYREEE (reference sequence). The CDR3 runs 17 residues. The CDR3 protein is CASSPRPQPGGTDTQYF.

The rearrangement uses TRBV29-1 and TRBJ2-3; the TRBD1 assignment by TCRdb is unverifiable without DNA. This CDR3 contains 14 residues. Germline CDR1 reads SQVTM; CDR2 reads ANQGSEA. The CDR3 spells CSVEHPGSTDTQYF.

The chain links TRBV10-3 to TRBJ2-1; TCRdb outputs TRBD2, but without DNA this stays unchecked. This CDR3 region has 17 residues. The germline V gene has CDR1 ENHRY and CDR2 SYGVKD. The CDR3 loop reads CAINGRGGHESLNEQFF.